The present T cell receptor beta chain was sequenced within a study of OX40 agonist ivuxolimab in advanced cancers. Study-level background: Every patient in dose escalation had hepatocellular carcinoma, melanoma, renal cell or head and neck cancer. A partial response was reached by three patients: one with hepatocellular carcinoma and two with cutaneous melanoma.

Trimming pared 0 bases from V and 1 base from J, leaving 4 bases between. CDR1 is SGDLS and CDR2 is YYNGEE in the germline V gene. The CDR3 contains 13 residues. Notes on this clone: What it binds is unknown. At the DNA level, this CDR3 is encoded by other sequences in the same sample as well.

Study results and limitations: Averaging showed that CD8+ T cells had more expanded clones than CD4+ did.

The table came from immunoSEQ multiplex PCR; TCRdb's copy has only in-frame clones and leaves some out. The table has over 150,000 clones, 90% to 95% seen once. The sample here was CD4+ or CD8+ T cells sorted from blood, taken in a trial of the OX40 agonist ivuxolimab. The receptor was isolated from an adult with an advanced solid tumor such as melanoma, head and neck, liver or kidney cancer. The chain couples TRBV9 to TRBJ1-1, with D uncertain. The DNA for the CDR3 is TGTGCCAGCAGCGTAGACAGGAACACTGAAGCTTTCTTT. Amino acid sequence: CASSVDRNTEAFF.